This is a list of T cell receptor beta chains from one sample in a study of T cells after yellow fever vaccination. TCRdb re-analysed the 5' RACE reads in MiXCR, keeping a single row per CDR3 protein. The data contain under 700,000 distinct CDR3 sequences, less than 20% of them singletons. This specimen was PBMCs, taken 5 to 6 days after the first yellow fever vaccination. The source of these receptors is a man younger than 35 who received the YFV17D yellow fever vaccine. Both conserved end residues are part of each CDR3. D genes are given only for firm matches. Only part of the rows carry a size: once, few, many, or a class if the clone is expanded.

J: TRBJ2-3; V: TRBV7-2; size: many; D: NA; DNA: TGTGCCAGCAGCGCCTATTACACAGATACGCAGTATTTT; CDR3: CASSAYYTDTQYF
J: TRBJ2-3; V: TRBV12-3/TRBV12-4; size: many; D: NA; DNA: TGTGCCAGCAGCTCGTTAGGGGCAGATACGCAGTATTTT; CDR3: CASSSLGADTQYF
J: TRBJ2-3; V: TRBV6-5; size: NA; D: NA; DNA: TGTGCCAGCAGGGACTTCACAGATACGCAGTATTTT; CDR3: CASRDFTDTQYF
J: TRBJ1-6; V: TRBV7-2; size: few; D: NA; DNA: TGTGCCAGCAGCCCCCAGGTTGGGGCCCTCCACTTT; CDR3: CASSPQVGALHF
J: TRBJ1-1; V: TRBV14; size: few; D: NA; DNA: TGTGCCAGCAGACACGGACCCTCCTGGGGCTCTGAAGCTTTCTTT; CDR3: CASRHGPSWGSEAFF
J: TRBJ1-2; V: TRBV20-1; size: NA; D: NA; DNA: TGCAGTGCTAGAACGTTAAGGGGCCCCTACGGGTACACCTTC; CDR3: CSARTLRGPYGYTF
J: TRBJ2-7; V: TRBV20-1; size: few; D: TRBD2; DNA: TGCAGTGCTAGATCGGGGGGTAACTACGAGCAGTACTTC; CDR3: CSARSGGNYEQYF
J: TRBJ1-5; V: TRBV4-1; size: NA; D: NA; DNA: TGCGCCAGCAGCCAAGAGAGAGGACGGATCAATCAGCCCCAGCATTTT; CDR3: CASSQERGRINQPQHF
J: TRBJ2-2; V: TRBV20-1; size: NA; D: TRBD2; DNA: TGCAGTGCTTACCCGGGACTAGCGTCCACCGGGGAGCTGTTTTTT; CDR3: CSAYPGLASTGELFF
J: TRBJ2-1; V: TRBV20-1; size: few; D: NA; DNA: TGCAGTGCCAGCAATCCGGACACCCTCAATGAGCAGTTCTTC; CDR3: CSASNPDTLNEQFF
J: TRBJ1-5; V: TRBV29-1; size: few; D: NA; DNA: TGCAGCGTCGGGATCGGGGCTTCGGGCAATCAGCCCCAGCATTTT; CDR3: CSVGIGASGNQPQHF
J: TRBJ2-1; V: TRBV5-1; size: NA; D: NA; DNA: TGCGCCAGCAGCTTGGACAGGACGCTAGAGGTCTTC; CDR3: CASSLDRTLEVF
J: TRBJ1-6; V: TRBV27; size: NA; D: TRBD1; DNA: TGTGCCAGCAGCCTTACAGGGGCGCCCCTCCACTTT; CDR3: CASSLTGAPLHF
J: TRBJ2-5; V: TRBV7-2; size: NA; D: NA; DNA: TGTGCCAGCAGCCTCCGAGCATCCCAAGAGACCCAGTACTTC; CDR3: CASSLRASQETQYF
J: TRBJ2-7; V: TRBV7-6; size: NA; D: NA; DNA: TGTGCCAGCAGCTTTGGGGACGCCTACGAGCAGTACTTC; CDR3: CASSFGDAYEQYF
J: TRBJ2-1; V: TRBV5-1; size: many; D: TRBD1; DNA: TGCGCCAGCAGCTTGGGGCAGGGGGTGAATGAGCAGTTCTTC; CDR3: CASSLGQGVNEQFF
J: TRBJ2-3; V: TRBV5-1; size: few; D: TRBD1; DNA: TGCGCCAGCGACAGGGGAATCGTAGGGGACACAGATACGCAGTATTTT; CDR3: CASDRGIVGDTDTQYF
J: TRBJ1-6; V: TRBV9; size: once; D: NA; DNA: TGTGCCAGCAGCGTAGGCCAGGGATCACCCCTCCACTTT; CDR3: CASSVGQGSPLHF
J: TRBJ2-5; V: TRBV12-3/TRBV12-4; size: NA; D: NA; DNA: TGTGCCAGCAGTTCTTTCGCGCAGCAAGAGACCCAGTACTTC; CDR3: CASSSFAQQETQYF
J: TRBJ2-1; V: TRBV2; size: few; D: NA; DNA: TGTGCCAGCAGTGGGCCGGGACAAAGTTACAATGAGCAGTTCTTC; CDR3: CASSGPGQSYNEQFF
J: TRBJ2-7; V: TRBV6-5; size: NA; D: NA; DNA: TGTGCCAGCAGTTACGTGGGACACACCTACGAGCAGTACTTC; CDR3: CASSYVGHTYEQYF
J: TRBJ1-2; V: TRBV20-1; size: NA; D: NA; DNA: TGCAGTGCTAGAGTCCAGGCGGGCGGCTACACCTTC; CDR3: CSARVQAGGYTF
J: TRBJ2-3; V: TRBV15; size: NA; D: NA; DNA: TGTGCCACCAGCAGAGTCGGCAGCTTCACAGATACGCAGTATTTT; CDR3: CATSRVGSFTDTQYF
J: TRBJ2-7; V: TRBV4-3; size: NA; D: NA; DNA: TGCGCCAGCAGCCAAGATGGGACATTCTACGAGCAGTACTTC; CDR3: CASSQDGTFYEQYF
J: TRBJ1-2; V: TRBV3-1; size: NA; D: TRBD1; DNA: TGTGCCAGCAGCCCCGACCCGGGACAGCATGGCTACACCTTC; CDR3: CASSPDPGQHGYTF
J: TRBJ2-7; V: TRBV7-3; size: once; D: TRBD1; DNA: TGTGCCAGCAGCTTATCTCGACAGGGCCCCTACGAGCAGTACTTC; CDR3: CASSLSRQGPYEQYF
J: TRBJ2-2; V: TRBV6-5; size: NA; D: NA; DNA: TGTGCCAGCAGTTACTCGTCGAACACCGGGGAGCTGTTTTTT; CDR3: CASSYSSNTGELFF
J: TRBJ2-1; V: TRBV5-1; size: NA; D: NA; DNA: TGCGCCAGCAGCTTGACAGACCTCTCCTACAATGAGCAGTTCTTC; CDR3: CASSLTDLSYNEQFF
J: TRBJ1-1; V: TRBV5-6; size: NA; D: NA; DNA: TGTGCCAGCAGCTTGGGGCAGGGTTGGGAAGCTTTCTTT; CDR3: CASSLGQGWEAFF
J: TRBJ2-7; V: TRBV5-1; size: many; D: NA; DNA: TGCGCCAGCAGCCTCCGGGGCCCAAACAACGAGCAGTACTTC; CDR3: CASSLRGPNNEQYF
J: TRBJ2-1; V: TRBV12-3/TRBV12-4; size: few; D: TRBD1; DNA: TGTGCCAGCAGGCGGTCGGGACAGTACAATGAGCAGTTCTTC; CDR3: CASRRSGQYNEQFF
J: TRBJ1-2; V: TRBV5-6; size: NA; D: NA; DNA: TGTGCCAGCAGCCCCCCGGGGGCAGTCTATGGCTACACCTTC; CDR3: CASSPPGAVYGYTF
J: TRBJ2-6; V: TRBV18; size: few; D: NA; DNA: TGTGCCAGCTCACCAAGACATAACTCTGGGGCCAACGTCCTGACTTTC; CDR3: CASSPRHNSGANVLTF
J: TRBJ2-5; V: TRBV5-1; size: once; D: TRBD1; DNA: TGCGCCAGCAGCCGAGGAGACAGGGACCAAGAGACCCAGTACTTC; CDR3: CASSRGDRDQETQYF
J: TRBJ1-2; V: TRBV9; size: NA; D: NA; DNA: TGTGCCAGCAGCGTATCAGGGACACAGAATACTTATGGCTACACCTTC; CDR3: CASSVSGTQNTYGYTF
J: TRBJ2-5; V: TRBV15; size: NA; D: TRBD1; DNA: TGTGCCACCAGCAGTGATCTCGGGACAGGGGTCGAGACCCAGTACTTC; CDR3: CATSSDLGTGVETQYF
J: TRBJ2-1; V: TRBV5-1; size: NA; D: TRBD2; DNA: TGCGCCAGACTGAGCGGGGGGCAATACAATGAGCAGTTCTTC; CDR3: CARLSGGQYNEQFF
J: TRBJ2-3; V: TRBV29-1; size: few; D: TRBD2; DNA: TGCAGCGTTGTGGGACTAGCGGGGCCCACAGATACGCAGTATTTT; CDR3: CSVVGLAGPTDTQYF
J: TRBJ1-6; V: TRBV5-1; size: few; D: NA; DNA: TGCGCCAGCAGCTTGGCTCTCCAGGAGACTTCTTCACCCCTCCACTTT; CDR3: CASSLALQETSSPLHF
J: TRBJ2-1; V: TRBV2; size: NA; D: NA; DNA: TGTGCCAGCAGGAGACAGTTCACCTCCTACAATGAGCAGTTCTTC; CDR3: CASRRQFTSYNEQFF